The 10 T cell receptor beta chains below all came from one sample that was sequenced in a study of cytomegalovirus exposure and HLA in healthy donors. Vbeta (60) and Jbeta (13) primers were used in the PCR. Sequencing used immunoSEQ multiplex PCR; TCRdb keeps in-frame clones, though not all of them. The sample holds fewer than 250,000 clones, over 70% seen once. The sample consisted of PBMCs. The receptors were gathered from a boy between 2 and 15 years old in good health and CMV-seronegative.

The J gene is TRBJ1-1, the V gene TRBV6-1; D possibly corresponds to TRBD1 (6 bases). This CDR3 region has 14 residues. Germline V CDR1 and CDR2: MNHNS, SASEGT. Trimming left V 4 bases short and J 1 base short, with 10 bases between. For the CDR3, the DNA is TGTGCCAGCAGTGGCAGGGGTGGGAACACTGAAGCTTTCTTT. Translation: CASSGRGGNTEAFF.

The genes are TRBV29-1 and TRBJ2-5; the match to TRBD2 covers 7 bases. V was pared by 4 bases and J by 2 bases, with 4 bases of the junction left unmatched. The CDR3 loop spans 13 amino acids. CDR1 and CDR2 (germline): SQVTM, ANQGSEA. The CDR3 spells CSVVSGGQETQYF. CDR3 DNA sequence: TGCAGCGTTGTTTCCGGGGGGCAAGAGACCCAGTACTTC.

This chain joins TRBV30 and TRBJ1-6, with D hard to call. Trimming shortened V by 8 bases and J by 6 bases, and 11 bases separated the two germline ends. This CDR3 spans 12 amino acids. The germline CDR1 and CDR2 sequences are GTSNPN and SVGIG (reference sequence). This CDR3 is CAMRGINSPLHF. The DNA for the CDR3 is TGTGCCATGCGAGGGATTAATTCACCCCTCCACTTT.

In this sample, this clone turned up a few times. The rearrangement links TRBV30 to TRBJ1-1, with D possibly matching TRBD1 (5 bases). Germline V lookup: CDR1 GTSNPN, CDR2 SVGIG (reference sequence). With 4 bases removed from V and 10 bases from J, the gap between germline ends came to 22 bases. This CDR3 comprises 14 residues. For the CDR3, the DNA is TGTGCCTGGACCGGGACTTCGGTATCGGTGGGAGCTTTCTTT. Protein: CAWTGTSVSVGAFF.

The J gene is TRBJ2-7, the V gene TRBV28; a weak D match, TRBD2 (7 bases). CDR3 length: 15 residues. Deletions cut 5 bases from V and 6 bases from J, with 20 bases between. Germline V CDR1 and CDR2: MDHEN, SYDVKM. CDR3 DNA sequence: TGTGCCAGCAGTCCATCGCTTGGGGGGGGGCCCGAGCAGTACTTC. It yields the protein CASSPSLGGGPEQYF.

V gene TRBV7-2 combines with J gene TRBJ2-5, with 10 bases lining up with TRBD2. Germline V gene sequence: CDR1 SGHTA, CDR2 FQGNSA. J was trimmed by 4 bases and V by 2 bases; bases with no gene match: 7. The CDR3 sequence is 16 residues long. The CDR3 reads CASSLSSGREIETQYF. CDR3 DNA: TGTGCCAGCAGCTTATCGAGCGGGAGGGAAATAGAGACCCAGTACTTC.

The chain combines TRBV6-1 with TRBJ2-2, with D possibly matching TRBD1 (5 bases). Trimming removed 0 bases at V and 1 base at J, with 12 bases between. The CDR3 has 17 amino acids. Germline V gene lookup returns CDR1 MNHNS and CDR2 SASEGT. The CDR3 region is CASSEADILGNTGELFF. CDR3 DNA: TGTGCCAGCAGTGAAGCGGACATCCTCGGGAACACCGGGGAGCTGTTTTTT.

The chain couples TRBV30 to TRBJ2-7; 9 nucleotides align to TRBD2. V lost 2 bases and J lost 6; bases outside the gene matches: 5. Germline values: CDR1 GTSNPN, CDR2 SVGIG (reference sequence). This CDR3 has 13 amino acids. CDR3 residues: CAWSISGRGEQYF. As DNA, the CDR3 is TGTGCCTGGAGTATTAGCGGGAGAGGCGAGCAGTACTTC.

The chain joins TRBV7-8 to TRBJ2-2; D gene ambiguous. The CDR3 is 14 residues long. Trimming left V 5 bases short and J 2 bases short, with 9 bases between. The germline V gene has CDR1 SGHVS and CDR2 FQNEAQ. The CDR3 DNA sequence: TGTGCCAGCAGCCCCCGCAGTAACACCGGGGAGCTGTTTTTT. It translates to CASSPRSNTGELFF. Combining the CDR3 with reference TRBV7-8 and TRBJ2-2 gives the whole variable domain GAGVSQSPRYKVAKRGQDVALRCDPISGHVSLFWYQQALGQGPEFLTYFQNEAQLDKSGLPSDRFFAERPEGSVSTLKIQRTQQEDSAVYLCASSPRSNTGELFFGEGSRLTVL.

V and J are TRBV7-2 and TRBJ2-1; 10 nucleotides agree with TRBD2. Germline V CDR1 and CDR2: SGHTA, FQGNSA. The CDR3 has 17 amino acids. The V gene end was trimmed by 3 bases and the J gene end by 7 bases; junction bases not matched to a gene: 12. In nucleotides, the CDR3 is TGTGCCAGCAGCTTCAGATCCCCCGGGACTAGCGTTAATGAGCAGTTCTTC. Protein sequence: CASSFRSPGTSVNEQFF.